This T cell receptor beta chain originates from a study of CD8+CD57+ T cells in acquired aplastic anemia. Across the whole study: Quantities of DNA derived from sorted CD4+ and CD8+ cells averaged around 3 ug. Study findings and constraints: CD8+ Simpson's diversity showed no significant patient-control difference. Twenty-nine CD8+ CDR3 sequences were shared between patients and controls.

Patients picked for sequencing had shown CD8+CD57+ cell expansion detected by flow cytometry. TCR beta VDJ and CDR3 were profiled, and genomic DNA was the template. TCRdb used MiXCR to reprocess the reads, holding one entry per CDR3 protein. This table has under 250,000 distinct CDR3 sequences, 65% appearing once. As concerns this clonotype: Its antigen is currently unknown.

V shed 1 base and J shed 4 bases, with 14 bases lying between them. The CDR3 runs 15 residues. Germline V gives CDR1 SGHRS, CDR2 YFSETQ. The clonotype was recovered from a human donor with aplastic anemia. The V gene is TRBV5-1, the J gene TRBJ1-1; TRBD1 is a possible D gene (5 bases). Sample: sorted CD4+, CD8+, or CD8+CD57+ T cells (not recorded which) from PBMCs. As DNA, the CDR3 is TGCGCCAGCAGCTTGCGGTTCGGGGGTGGCACTGAAGCTTTCTTT. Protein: CASSLRFGGGTEAFF.